The 32 T cell receptor beta chains below all came from one sample that was sequenced in a study of blood T cells in healthy people across ages. Through a sample-barcoded 5' primer and a J-beta primer mix, a second PCR was run for 7 to 11 cycles. One entry per CDR3 protein, called by TCRdb with MiXCR from the 5' RACE reads. The sample shows about 630,000 distinct CDR3 sequences, around 21% of them seen only once. Sequenced sample: blood. These receptor sequences come from a man between 65 and 85 years old in good health.

The chain joins TRBV29-1 to TRBJ1-5; possible D gene TRBD1, 5 bases. Germline V gives CDR1 SQVTM, CDR2 ANQGSEA. This CDR3 region has 13 residues. V lost 3 bases, J lost 6 bases, and 12 bases lay in between. CDR3 DNA: TGCAGCGTTGAGATCAGGGCTGGTCAGCCCCAGCATTTT. Protein sequence: CSVEIRAGQPQHF.

This chain connects TRBV7-2 to TRBJ2-4; TRBD2 aligns across 8 bases. J lost 6 bases, V lost 6 bases, and 16 bases had no gene match. The V gene's germline CDR1 is SGHTA and CDR2 FQGNSA. The CDR3 spans 17 residues. CDR3 protein: CASSPGEGRREGNIQYF. As DNA, the CDR3 is TGTGCCAGCAGTCCCGGGGAGGGAAGACGGGAGGGAAACATTCAGTACTTC.

The chain couples TRBV20-1 to TRBJ2-5; D is perhaps TRBD1 (6 bases). The DNA end favors TRBJ2-1, so the J call may be wrong. This CDR3 spans 11 amino acids. Germline V lookup: CDR1 DFQATT, CDR2 SNEGSKA (reference sequence). The CDR3 region is CSGTVYNEQFF. CDR3 bases: TGCAGTGGGACAGTTTACAATGAGCAGTTCTTC.

This clonotype has just a few counts. CDR3 sequence reads: CSAPWAGGGTGELFF. Written as DNA, the CDR3 is TGCAGTGCCCCTTGGGCGGGAGGAGGCACCGGGGAGCTGTTTTTT. The rearrangement links TRBV20-1 to TRBJ2-2, with 8 bases that match TRBD2. CDR3 length equals 15 residues. V lost 6 bases, J lost 4 bases, and 10 bases stayed unmatched. Germline CDR1 DFQATT, CDR2 SNEGSKA (reference sequence).

This chain joins TRBV12-3 or TRBV12-4 and TRBJ2-7, with 7 bases matching TRBD1. The trim removed 5 bases at V and 3 bases at J, leaving 7 bases unmatched. The CDR3 sequence is 14 residues long. The CDR3 is CASSRTGSNYEQYF. The DNA of the CDR3 is TGTGCCAGCAGTCGGACAGGTTCAAACTACGAGCAGTACTTC.

The chain joins TRBV7-8 to TRBJ1-5; D is ambiguous. The CDR3 length is 14 residues. Germline values: CDR1 SGHVS, CDR2 FQNEAQ. V was trimmed by 0 bases and J by 5 bases, leaving 8 bases between them. As DNA, the CDR3 is TGTGCCAGCAGCTTAGCGCCGGCAGATCAGCCCCAGCATTTT. Residues: CASSLAPADQPQHF. Full variable domain (outside the CDR3, taken from reference TRBV7-8 and TRBJ1-5): GAGVSQSPRYKVAKRGQDVALRCDPISGHVSLFWYQQALGQGPEFLTYFQNEAQLDKSGLPSDRFFAERPEGSVSTLKIQRTQQEDSAVYLCASSLAPADQPQHFGDGTRLSIL.

This clonotype was counted between two and nine times. The rearrangement links TRBV7-6 to TRBJ1-1; no reliable D call. The germline V gene encodes CDR1 SGHVS and CDR2 FNYEAQ. The length of the CDR3 is 13 residues. Trimming took 0 bases from V and 5 from J, leaving 7 bases between them. This CDR3 is CASSLAWLTEAFF. The CDR3 DNA follows: TGTGCCAGCAGCTTAGCATGGTTAACTGAAGCTTTCTTT.

This clonotype appeared a few times. This CDR3 is CASSHKSTEAFF. The CDR3 DNA is TGTGCCAGCAGCCATAAGAGCACTGAAGCTTTCTTT. The chain joins TRBV3-1 to TRBJ1-1, with D hard to call. CDR3 length: 12 amino acids. Between the trimmed V and J ends, which lost 3 bases and 4 bases, there was a span of 6 bases. Germline V gene lookup returns CDR1 LGHDT and CDR2 YNNKEL (reference sequence). The full variable domain, with the rest looked up from reference TRBV3-1 and TRBJ1-1, is DTAVSQTPKYLVTQMGNDKSIKCEQNLGHDTMYWYKQDSKKFLKIMFSYNNKELIINETVPNRFSPKSPDKAHLNLHINSLELGDSAVYFCASSHKSTEAFFGQGTRLTVV.

The chain couples TRBV7-2 to TRBJ2-3; D uncertain. Trimming removed 1 base at V and 10 bases at J, with 18 bases between. The CDR3 covers 15 residues. Germline CDR1 reads SGHTA; CDR2 reads FQGNSA. As DNA, the CDR3 is TGTGCCAGCAGCTTAGTCAGGCAGTCCCACGATGCGCAGTATTTT. Its translation: CASSLVRQSHDAQYF.

This clonotype was seen repeatedly, ten times or more. V usage is TRBV20-1 and J usage is TRBJ2-3; no definite D call. V dropped 1 base and J dropped 7 bases, with 9 bases sitting between them. The CDR3 length is 12 residues. Germline V lookup: CDR1 DFQATT, CDR2 SNEGSKA (reference sequence). CDR3 bases: TGCAGTGCTAGAGGTTTATATCATACGCAGTATTTT. This sequence encodes CSARGLYHTQYF.

This clonotype turned up a few times. The chain couples TRBV29-1 to TRBJ2-5; 8 nucleotides match TRBD2. From germline, CDR1 is SQVTM and CDR2 ANQGSEA. This CDR3 comprises 14 residues. V was clipped by 4 bases and J by 5 bases; unmatched bases: 9. The CDR3 loop is CSVGNSGTLETQYF. As DNA, the CDR3 is TGCAGCGTTGGTAATAGCGGGACTTTGGAGACCCAGTACTTC.

This clonotype has just a few counts. V usage is TRBV4-2 and J usage is TRBJ1-3; D remains ambiguous. Germline V gene sequence: CDR1 LGHNA, CDR2 YNFKEQ. V lost 5 bases and J 2 bases, leaving 7 bases between the germline ends. The CDR3 is made up of 13 amino acids. The CDR3 loop reads CASSFPPGNTIYF. In nucleotides, the CDR3 is TGTGCCAGCAGCTTCCCCCCTGGAAACACCATATATTTT.

The table lists this clonotype with a few counts. The chain combines TRBV4-1 with TRBJ1-5, with D uncertain. V lost 5 bases and J lost 0, with 11 bases in between. Germline values: CDR1 MGHRA, CDR2 YSYEKL. This CDR3 is 15 amino acids long. The CDR3, as DNA: TGCGCCAGCAGCAGCCAGGCGTGTAGCAATCAGCCCCAGCATTTT. Encoded protein: CASSSQACSNQPQHF.

This clonotype was seen only a few times. This chain uses TRBV6-5 with TRBJ2-5; D uncertain. V lost 6 bases and J lost 2, with 10 bases in between. Germline CDR1 reads MNHEY; CDR2 reads SVGAGI. The CDR3 covers 13 residues. CDR3 in DNA: TGTGCCAGCAGACGGGTGCGTCAAGAGACCCAGTACTTC. Residues: CASRRVRQETQYF.

The chain combines TRBV29-1 with TRBJ2-4; D is unclear. The germline V gene has CDR1 SQVTM and CDR2 ANQGSEA. Trimming removed 5 bases at V and 0 bases at J, with 5 bases between. This CDR3 spans 12 amino acids. CDR3 in amino acids: CSVSLAKNIQYF. Written as DNA, the CDR3 is TGCAGCGTTTCTTTAGCCAAAAACATTCAGTACTTC.

V usage is TRBV12-3 or TRBV12-4 and J usage is TRBJ2-3, with D tentatively TRBD1 (5 bases). Trimming pared 3 bases from V and 8 bases from J, leaving 15 bases between. This CDR3 region has 14 residues. CDR3 in DNA: TGTGCCAGCAGTTTTGAATCAGGGCCCGGTACGCAGTATTTT. Encoded protein: CASSFESGPGTQYF.

This chain uses TRBV20-1 with TRBJ2-1; 11 bases are a match to TRBD2. From germline, CDR1 is DFQATT and CDR2 SNEGSKA (reference sequence). There are 14 residues in the CDR3. With 6 bases clipped from V and 6 bases from J, the junction kept 7 bases outside the gene matches. The chain's CDR3 is CSAPLAGVGNEQFF. The CDR3, as DNA: TGCAGTGCCCCACTAGCGGGAGTGGGCAATGAGCAGTTCTTC.

There are a few counts of this clonotype. The chain links TRBV5-1 to TRBJ2-5, with 9 nucleotides matching TRBD2. The closer fit of TRBJ2-1 to the DNA end suggests the J call may be wrong. Germline V CDR1 and CDR2: SGHRS, YFSETQ. The CDR3 totals 16 residues. The CDR3 DNA reads as TGCGCCAGCAGCTTGCGGGTAGCGGGAGTGGGGAATGAGCAGTTCTTC. Its protein product is CASSLRVAGVGNEQFF.

Concerning this clonotype itself: One junction end disagrees with the germline gene, perhaps due to a read error. The V gene is TRBV30, the J gene TRBJ1-1, with TRBD1 matching over 8 bases. Looked up from germline, CDR1 is GTSNPN and CDR2 is SVGIG (reference sequence). The CDR3 consists of 15 residues. As DNA, the CDR3 is TGTGCCTGGAGTACCTACAGGGGGACGAACACTGAAGCTTTTTTT. Protein sequence: CAWSTYRGTNTEAFF.

This clonotype appeared a few times. The rearrangement links TRBV18 to TRBJ2-5; D gene ambiguous. The CDR3 sequence is 14 residues long. Germline CDR1 reads KGHSH; CDR2 reads LQKENI. The V end lost 2 bases, the J end lost 3 bases, and 10 bases lay between the germline ends. CDR3 loop: CASSPVSGEETQYF. For the CDR3, the DNA is TGTGCCAGCTCACCAGTCTCCGGAGAAGAGACCCAGTACTTC. The full variable domain, its missing parts supplied by reference TRBV18 and TRBJ2-5, is NAGVMQNPRHLVRRRGQEARLRCSPMKGHSHVYWYRQLPEEGLKFMVYLQKENIIDESGMPKERFSAEFPKEGPSILRIQQVVRGDSAAYFCASSPVSGEETQYFGPGTRLLVL.

This clonotype was found a few times. The rearrangement uses TRBV13 and TRBJ2-2, with TRBD2 matching 12 bases. Germline assignment: CDR1 PRHDT and CDR2 FYEKMQ (reference sequence). The CDR3 has 16 residues. V lost 4 bases, J lost 5 bases, and 5 bases stayed unmatched. CDR3 amino acids: CASSSRLAGETGELFF. For the CDR3, the DNA is TGTGCCAGCAGCTCAAGACTAGCGGGAGAAACCGGGGAGCTGTTTTTT.

Many counts were recorded for this clonotype. For the CDR3, the DNA is TGTGCCAGCAGTTCTCTCGGTAATGAGCAGTTCTTC. The encoded protein is CASSSLGNEQFF. V and J are TRBV6-6 and TRBJ2-5; no firm D call. The closer fit of TRBJ2-1 to the DNA end suggests the J call may be wrong. This CDR3 region has 12 residues. CDR1 and CDR2 from the germline V gene are MNHNY and SVGAGI (reference sequence).

This clonotype was observed a few times. The chain uses TRBV10-3 and TRBJ1-1, with D unresolved. The CDR3 is made up of 13 amino acids. Germline V gene lookup returns CDR1 ENHRY and CDR2 SYGVKD. Trimming took 10 bases from V and 3 from J, leaving 15 bases between them. CDR3 amino acids: CATRDTEYTEAFF. The CDR3 nucleotides read TGTGCCACCCGAGACACCGAGTACACTGAAGCTTTCTTT.

About this clonotype itself: A much larger clone sits a single nucleotide away, making a read error possible. V is TRBV28 and J is TRBJ2-1; 9 nucleotides align to TRBD2. J gave up 12 bases and V 6 bases, and 9 bases lay outside the gene matches. This CDR3 has 13 amino acids. Germline V gene data show CDR1 as MDHEN and CDR2 as SYDVKM. CDR3 in amino acids: CASSRTSDDGQFF. In DNA form, the CDR3 reads TGTGCCAGCAGCCGGACTAGCGACGATGGGCAGTTCTTC.

The chain links TRBV3-1 to TRBJ2-1; D remains ambiguous. Per the germline V gene, CDR1 is LGHDT and CDR2 is YNNKEL (reference sequence). Trimming pared 5 bases from V and 6 bases from J, leaving 11 bases between. This CDR3 region has 13 residues. The chain's CDR3 is CASSVTLANEQFF. In DNA form, the CDR3 reads TGTGCCAGCAGCGTCACCCTGGCCAATGAGCAGTTCTTC.

The V and J genes are TRBV12-5 and TRBJ1-1; D uncertain. Trimming took 1 base from V and 2 from J, leaving 5 bases between them. Germline loops: CDR1 LGHNT, CDR2 FRNRAP. This CDR3 region has 13 residues. The CDR3 is CASGLGRNTEAFF. In DNA, the CDR3 is TGTGCTAGTGGTTTGGGCCGAAACACTGAAGCTTTCTTT.

The chain couples TRBV7-4 to TRBJ2-7, with unresolved D. The V gene lost 8 bases and the J gene lost 0 bases, with 20 bases spanning the gap. Germline V gene lookup returns CDR1 SGHVT and CDR2 SQSDAQ. The CDR3 loop spans 16 amino acids. The CDR3 is CASYLGIRWSSYEQYF. CDR3 DNA: TGTGCCAGCTACCTGGGGATCAGGTGGAGCTCCTACGAGCAGTACTTC.

The table lists this clonotype with a few counts. Germline and junction disagree at one end, which may indicate a read error. J is TRBJ2-1 and V is TRBV5-1, with no clear D. Looked up from germline, CDR1 is SGHRS and CDR2 is YFSETQ. There are 12 residues in the CDR3. The CDR3 bases are TGCGCCAGCAGCTTGGAGGTCCATGACCAGTTCTTC. Its translation: CASSLEVHDQFF.

The CDR3 is CASSRSSSGKGETQYF. Written as DNA, the CDR3 is TGTGCCAGCAGCAGGTCGTCTAGCGGGAAAGGAGAGACCCAGTACTTC. V gene TRBV11-2 combines with J gene TRBJ2-5; 9 nucleotides match TRBD2. The length of the CDR3 is 16 residues. V lost 5 bases, J lost 4 bases, and 11 bases stayed unmatched. The germline V gene encodes CDR1 SGHAT and CDR2 FQNNGV. Variable domain in full (rest from reference TRBV11-2 and TRBJ2-5): EAGVAQSPRYKIIEKRQSVAFWCNPISGHATLYWYQQILGQGPKLLIQFQNNGVVDDSQLPKDRFSAERLKGVDSTLKIQPAKLEDSAVYLCASSRSSSGKGETQYFGPGTRLLVL.

The chain couples TRBV27 to TRBJ2-5; D not certain. Germline V gene lookup returns CDR1 MNHEY and CDR2 SMNVEV (reference sequence). The CDR3 contains 15 residues. V gave up 4 bases and J gave up 0 bases, with 12 bases separating them. The CDR3 DNA follows: TGTGCCAGCAGTTACCCCGGAACCGACCAAGAGACCCAGTACTTC. Translating gives CASSYPGTDQETQYF.

The chain uses TRBV12-5 and TRBJ2-1; 10 bases map to TRBD2. The CDR3 is 15 amino acids. With V trimmed by 5 bases and J by 8 bases, 9 bases remained unmatched. Germline-derived CDR1 and CDR2 are LGHNT and FRNRAP. The CDR3 sequence: CASGTPLAGVDEQFF. CDR3 sequence (DNA): TGTGCTAGTGGTACCCCCCTAGCGGGGGTGGATGAGCAGTTCTTC.

This chain links TRBV25-1 with TRBJ2-1, with TRBD2 matching over 10 bases. CDR3 length: 15 residues. Trimming at V came to 3 bases and at J to 9 bases, leaving 8 bases not matched to a gene. Looked up from germline, CDR1 is MGHDK and CDR2 is SYGVNS. The CDR3 protein is CASSERLAGVREQFF. In nucleotides, the CDR3 is TGTGCCAGCAGTGAGAGGCTAGCGGGAGTACGTGAGCAGTTCTTC.